This TCR beta chain was identified in a study of radiotherapy plus CTLA-4 blockade in lung cancer. Across the study: Of the patients, 15% to 20% showed objective responses and 31% attained disease control.

Assay used: immunoSEQ multiplex PCR; TCRdb lists only in-frame clones, some missing. This sample carries roughly 98,000 clones, approximately 80% of them seen once, and the ten largest clones take roughly 15%. Those patients who had chemo-refractory metastatic non-small-cell lung cancer were given focal radiation along with CTLA-4 blockade through ipilimumab. Germline-derived CDR1 and CDR2 are SGHTA and FQGTGA. The CDR3 sequence is 14 residues long. Deletions cut 4 bases from V and 6 bases from J, with 10 bases between. The clonotype originates from a human donor with non-small cell lung cancer that progressed on radiotherapy plus ipilimumab. The chain employs TRBV7-3 and TRBJ1-6, with D possibly TRBD1 on 6 matching bases. The sample consisted of peripheral blood, taken from a patient treated with radiotherapy plus ipilimumab. CDR3 protein: CASSSDSRNSPLHF. For the CDR3, the DNA is TGTGCCAGCAGCTCGGACAGTCGTAATTCACCCCTCCACTTT. Based on the CDR3 plus reference TRBV7-3 and TRBJ1-6, the full variable domain is GAGVSQTPSNKVTEKGKYVELRCDPISGHTALYWYRQSLGQGPEFLIYFQGTGAADDSGLPNDRFFAVRPEGSVSTLKIQRTERGDSAVYLCASSSDSRNSPLHFGNGTRLTVT.